Shown below are 28 T cell receptor beta chains from a single sample sequenced in a study of T cell responses to AZD1222 COVID-19 vaccine. Produced via immunoSEQ multiplex PCR; TCRdb's table is partial and in-frame only. The data contain about 82,000 clones, over 75% of them singletons. Sequenced here: peripheral blood, sampled 28 days after the second AZD1222 dose. The source is an adult who received the AZD1222 COVID-19 vaccine.

V gene TRBV2 combines with J gene TRBJ1-5; 10 nucleotides align to TRBD1. J was trimmed by 7 bases and V by 7 bases; bases with no gene match: 4. Germline V CDR1 and CDR2: SNHLY, FYNNEI. The CDR3 spans 13 residues. The CDR3 DNA sequence: TGTGCCAGCATCCGGGACAGGGGACAGCCCCAGCATTTT. Its protein is CASIRDRGQPQHF.

V and J are TRBV20-1 and TRBJ1-1, with D unresolved. The CDR3 runs to 11 residues. CDR1 and CDR2 from the germline V gene are DFQATT and SNEGSKA (reference sequence). The V and J ends lost 3 bases and 8 bases respectively, with 10 bases between them. The CDR3 loop reads CSASTETEAFF. CDR3 nucleotide sequence: TGCAGTGCTAGCACAGAAACAGAAGCTTTCTTT.

This clone was recorded once. The rearrangement uses TRBV5-5 and TRBJ2-2; D uncertain. The CDR3 has 13 amino acids. CDR1 and CDR2 (germline): SGHKS, YYEKEE (reference sequence). Deletions cut 0 bases from V and 0 bases from J, with 0 bases between. This CDR3 is CASSLANTGELFF. The DNA for the CDR3 is TGTGCCAGCAGCTTGGCGAACACCGGGGAGCTGTTTTTT.

The rearrangement uses TRBV6-5 and TRBJ2-2, with 8 bases aligning to TRBD1. The V gene end was trimmed by 8 bases and the J gene end by 6 bases; junction bases not matched to a gene: 8. CDR1 and CDR2 from the germline V gene are MNHEY and SVGAGI. The CDR3 spans 14 residues. CDR3 in DNA: TGTGCCAGCGTGGACAGGGATATTCCCGGGGAGCTGTTTTTT. The encoded protein is CASVDRDIPGELFF.

The chain has TRBV7-2 and TRBJ1-3; unclear D gene. V gave up 3 bases and J gave up 3 bases, with 3 bases separating them. The V gene's germline CDR1 is SGHTA and CDR2 FQGNSA. This CDR3 is 12 amino acids long. The DNA for the CDR3 is TGTGCCAGCAGCTTTGGTGGAAACACCATATATTTT. This sequence encodes CASSFGGNTIYF. Drawing the rest from reference TRBV7-2 and TRBJ1-3, the complete variable domain is GAGVSQSPSNKVTEKGKDVELRCDPISGHTALYWYRQSLGQGLEFLIYFQGNSAPDKSGLPSDRFSAERTGGSVSTLTIQRTQQEDSAVYLCASSFGGNTIYFGEGSWLTVV.

V usage is TRBV4-3 and J usage is TRBJ1-2; no firm D call. Germline V gives CDR1 LGHNA, CDR2 YSLEER. Trimming pared 1 base from V and 6 bases from J, leaving 6 bases between. CDR3 length: 12 amino acids. CDR3 sequence reads: CASSQGWHGYTF. CDR3 coding DNA: TGCGCCAGCAGCCAAGGTTGGCATGGCTACACCTTC.

This chain links TRBV28 with TRBJ2-1; D uncertain. Germline CDR1 reads MDHEN; CDR2 reads SYDVKM. This CDR3 is 14 amino acids long. Trimming took off 2 bases at V and 7 bases at J, with 12 bases between the two ends. The CDR3 reads CASSLPGRYNEQFF. The CDR3 DNA follows: TGTGCCAGCAGTTTACCCGGACGGTATAATGAGCAGTTCTTC.

The V and J genes are TRBV4-2 and TRBJ1-1; TRBD1 is a possible D gene (5 bases). The CDR3 is 18 residues long. The germline V gene encodes CDR1 LGHNA and CDR2 YNFKEQ. The ends were cut back, 4 bases at V and 1 base at J, with 22 bases in the middle. CDR3: CASSRQQYKDRRNTEAFF. The CDR3 DNA reads TGTGCCAGCAGCCGACAGCAATACAAAGACAGACGGAACACTGAAGCTTTCTTT.

The chain combines TRBV30 with TRBJ2-1; TRBD1 matches 9 bases. The germline V gene encodes CDR1 GTSNPN and CDR2 SVGIG (reference sequence). The CDR3 is 14 residues long. V lost 1 base and J lost 9; bases outside the gene matches: 7. The CDR3 region is CAWSGGTGLGEQFF. The DNA of the CDR3 is TGTGCCTGGAGTGGAGGGACAGGGCTGGGTGAGCAGTTCTTC.

The rearrangement links TRBV7-6 to TRBJ2-1; D may be TRBD1 (6 bases). Between the trimmed V and J ends, which lost 5 bases and 2 bases, there was a span of 13 bases. The CDR3 covers 15 residues. Germline CDR1 SGHVS, CDR2 FNYEAQ. The CDR3 loop is CASSKGHDTYNEQFF. The CDR3 DNA reads as TGTGCCAGCAGCAAGGGACACGATACCTACAATGAGCAGTTCTTC.

CDR3 amino acids: CASSLRPWDGYTF. The CDR3 nucleotides read TGTGCCAGCAGTTTACGACCGTGGGATGGCTACACCTTC. The chain recombines TRBV27 with TRBJ1-2; D not certain. The V gene lost 2 bases and the J gene lost 6 bases, with 10 bases spanning the gap. This CDR3 is built from 13 residues. The germline gives CDR1 MNHEY, CDR2 SMNVEV (reference sequence).

This chain uses TRBV20-1 with TRBJ1-1; D is unclear. The CDR3 loop spans 12 amino acids. Trimming took off 3 bases at V and 4 bases at J, with 9 bases between the two ends. The V gene's germline CDR1 is DFQATT and CDR2 SNEGSKA (reference sequence). The CDR3 is CSASRVGTEAFF. DNA of the CDR3: TGCAGTGCTAGTAGGGTAGGCACTGAAGCTTTCTTT.

The rearrangement links TRBV5-1 to TRBJ1-2; 9 bases map to TRBD1. The V segment lost 4 bases and the J segment 0 bases; nucleotides outside the gene matches: 7. Germline V lookup: CDR1 SGHRS, CDR2 YFSETQ. The CDR3 consists of 16 residues. This chain's CDR3 is CASSPYNRGPNYGYTF. The CDR3 DNA is TGCGCCAGCAGCCCTTATAACAGGGGGCCTAACTATGGCTACACCTTC. The complete variable domain, with remaining parts taken from reference TRBV5-1 and TRBJ1-2, reads KAGVTQTPRYLIKTRGQQVTLSCSPISGHRSVSWYQQTPGQGLQFLFEYFSETQRNKGNFPGRFSGRQFSNSRSEMNVSTLELGDSALYLCASSPYNRGPNYGYTFGSGTRLTVV.

This clone was counted a few times. The chain employs TRBV18 and TRBJ1-1, with 9 bases identical to TRBD1. With 6 bases clipped from V and 5 bases from J, the junction kept 10 bases outside the gene matches. The CDR3 covers 15 residues. The germline V gene has CDR1 KGHSH and CDR2 LQKENI. In DNA form, the CDR3 reads TGTGCCAGCTCCCGGGGACAGGGCGGAAGGACTGAAGCTTTCTTT. Translating gives CASSRGQGGRTEAFF.

The CDR3 bases are TGTGCCAGTAGTCGTTCTCTAGCGGGGGGCCTCAATGAGCAGTTCTTC. Its protein is CASSRSLAGGLNEQFF. This rearrangement joins TRBV19 to TRBJ2-1; 11 nucleotides align to TRBD2. The CDR3 runs 16 residues. J was trimmed by 6 bases and V by 5 bases; bases with no gene match: 9. From germline, CDR1 is LNHDA and CDR2 SQIVND (reference sequence).

This clone was recorded only once. V and J are TRBV6-5 and TRBJ2-5, with D unresolved. The CDR3 runs 15 residues. The V gene lost 5 bases and the J gene lost 1 base, with 14 bases spanning the gap. From germline, CDR1 is MNHEY and CDR2 SVGAGI. The CDR3 region has the DNA TGTGCCAGCAGTCAAAGCCTGGTTCTCCAAGAGACCCAGTACTTC. It is translated as CASSQSLVLQETQYF.

In its sample, this clone was seen once. The rearrangement uses TRBV11-2 and TRBJ2-3, with TRBD2 matching 11 bases. CDR3 size: 14 residues. Per germline, CDR1 SGHAT and CDR2 FQNNGV. Trimming took 5 bases from V and 6 from J; bases not matched to a gene: 4. The CDR3: CASSLAGGWDTQYF. The CDR3 region has the DNA TGTGCCAGCAGCCTAGCGGGGGGATGGGATACGCAGTATTTT.

The genes are TRBV15 and TRBJ1-4; weak D call: TRBD1 (5 bases). CDR1 LNHNV and CDR2 YYDKDF come from the germline V gene (reference sequence). The CDR3 is 15 residues long. V lost 0 bases, J lost 5 bases, and 10 bases lay in between. CDR3 amino acids: CATSRDGQVNEKLFF. The CDR3, as DNA: TGTGCCACCAGCAGAGATGGACAAGTAAATGAAAAACTGTTTTTT.

The chain has TRBV11-2 and TRBJ2-7, with D possibly TRBD2 on 7 matching bases. The germline V gene encodes CDR1 SGHAT and CDR2 FQNNGV. Trimming shortened V by 4 bases and J by 6 bases, and 16 bases separated the two germline ends. The CDR3 spans 14 residues. Here the CDR3 DNA reads TGTGCCAGCAGCTCCCTGCGGGGGCTCGGCGAGCAGTACTTC. Translating gives CASSSLRGLGEQYF. Combining the CDR3 with reference TRBV11-2 and TRBJ2-7 gives the whole variable domain EAGVAQSPRYKIIEKRQSVAFWCNPISGHATLYWYQQILGQGPKLLIQFQNNGVVDDSQLPKDRFSAERLKGVDSTLKIQPAKLEDSAVYLCASSSLRGLGEQYFGPGTRLTVT.

The V and J genes are TRBV6-1 and TRBJ2-7, with a weak D call TRBD1 (7 bases). Germline-derived CDR1 and CDR2 are MNHNS and SASEGT. This CDR3 region has 14 residues. V lost 2 bases, J lost 0 bases, and 8 bases lay in between. The CDR3 sequence is CASSEQGGSYEQYF. CDR3 DNA sequence: TGTGCCAGCAGTGAACAGGGGGGCTCCTACGAGCAGTACTTC.

The chain couples TRBV30 to TRBJ1-4; D gene ambiguous. Looked up from germline, CDR1 is GTSNPN and CDR2 is SVGIG (reference sequence). The CDR3 is 12 amino acids. V was trimmed by 2 bases and J by 7 bases, leaving 8 bases between them. CDR3 sequence reads: CAWSPGVEKLFF. The DNA for the CDR3 is TGTGCCTGGAGTCCCGGAGTTGAAAAACTGTTTTTT.

The chain joins TRBV7-2 to TRBJ1-1; D gene unclear. The CDR3 runs 15 residues. Looked up from germline, CDR1 is SGHTA and CDR2 is FQGNSA. V was shortened by 5 bases and J by 1 base, with 14 bases between the two germline ends. The CDR3 region has the DNA TGTGCCAGCAGCCCCACCGCGACGGAGAACACTGAAGCTTTCTTT. The encoded protein is CASSPTATENTEAFF.

The CDR3 sequence: CASSVAPGSHNGYTF. The CDR3 DNA follows: TGTGCCAGCAGCGTAGCTCCAGGGAGCCATAATGGCTACACCTTC. The chain recombines TRBV9 with TRBJ1-2; D is perhaps TRBD1 (5 bases). The CDR3 extends over 15 amino acids. Germline V gives CDR1 SGDLS, CDR2 YYNGEE. The V end was cut by 0 bases, the J end by 6 bases, with 15 bases between.

This clone was observed a single time. This chain joins TRBV6-4 and TRBJ1-2; D may be TRBD1 (6 bases). CDR3 size: 14 residues. Germline-derived CDR1 and CDR2 are MRHNA and SNTAGT. V shed 6 bases and J shed 7 bases, with 18 bases lying between them. The CDR3 DNA reads TGTGCCAGCAGCCCCGAGGTCGGGGGGCCTGGCTACACCTTC. It encodes CASSPEVGGPGYTF.

The chain uses TRBV30 and TRBJ1-1, with D maybe TRBD1 (5 bases). The germline V gene encodes CDR1 GTSNPN and CDR2 SVGIG (reference sequence). CDR3 length: 13 amino acids. V shed 3 bases and J shed 5 bases, with 13 bases lying between them. This chain's CDR3 is CAWRSAKGTEAFF. CDR3 in DNA: TGTGCCTGGAGATCGGCCAAGGGGACTGAAGCTTTCTTT.

This clone was seen only a few times. At the DNA level, this CDR3 is encoded by other sequences in the same sample as well. This sequence joins TRBV3-1 (or the pseudogene TRBV3-2) and TRBJ2-4; the D gene is possibly TRBD2 (5 bases). The germline V and J ends were trimmed by 1 base and 0 bases, with 10 bases remaining between them. The CDR3 totals 16 residues. CDR1 LGHDT and CDR2 YNNKEL come from the germline V gene (reference sequence). CDR3 sequence reads: CASSQVSGLAKNIQYF. The CDR3 DNA reads TGTGCCAGCAGCCAAGTTTCCGGACTAGCCAAAAACATTCAGTACTTC.

This chain connects TRBV9 to TRBJ1-2; 7 nucleotides line up with TRBD1. The CDR3 length is 13 residues. V gave up 4 bases and J gave up 3 bases; unmatched junction bases: 3. CDR1 SGDLS and CDR2 YYNGEE come from the germline V gene. CDR3 DNA: TGTGCCAGCAGCCCCCAGGGGGACTATGGCTACACCTTC. Translating it yields CASSPQGDYGYTF.

This clone appeared a single time. V usage is TRBV5-1 and J usage is TRBJ2-7; TRBD2 aligns across 10 bases. This CDR3 comprises 17 residues. CDR1 SGHRS and CDR2 YFSETQ come from the germline V gene. Unmatched junction bases numbered 10, after V lost 0 bases and J lost 4 bases. The CDR3, as DNA: TGCGCCAGCAGCTTGGCTAGCGGGGGCGGTAATTATTACGAGCAGTACTTC. It specifies CASSLASGGGNYYEQYF. Together with reference TRBV5-1 and TRBJ2-7, the CDR3 gives the full variable domain: KAGVTQTPRYLIKTRGQQVTLSCSPISGHRSVSWYQQTPGQGLQFLFEYFSETQRNKGNFPGRFSGRQFSNSRSEMNVSTLELGDSALYLCASSLASGGGNYYEQYFGPGTRLTVT.